This TCR beta chain comes out of a study of OX40 agonist ivuxolimab in advanced cancers. Deletions cut 6 bases from V and 2 bases from J, with 13 bases between. The CDR3 loop spans 15 amino acids. CDR1 SNHLY and CDR2 FYNNEI come from the germline V gene. With respect to this clone: As yet, its antigen is unknown.

Some clones are missing from TCRdb's copy, which holds only in-frame ones; the method was immunoSEQ multiplex PCR. The table lists tens of thousands of clones, around 87% of them singletons. Study results and caveats: Several nonresponders also turned out to have low normalized T-cell clonal expansion.

V and J are TRBV2 and TRBJ2-2; D call uncertain. The sequence was collected from an adult with an advanced solid tumor such as melanoma, head and neck, liver or kidney cancer. The material sequenced was CD4+ or CD8+ T cells sorted from blood, taken in a trial of the OX40 agonist ivuxolimab. DNA of the CDR3: TGTGCCAGCAGGACCGCGGCCCTAAACACCGGGGAGCTGTTTTTT. Residues: CASRTAALNTGELFF. Combining the CDR3 with reference TRBV2 and TRBJ2-2 gives the whole variable domain EPEVTQTPSHQVTQMGQEVILRCVPISNHLYFYWYRQILGQKVEFLVSFYNNEISEKSEIFDDQFSVERPDGSNFTLKIRSTKLEDSAMYFCASRTAALNTGELFFGEGSRLTVL.